This T cell receptor beta chain comes out of a study of OX40 agonist ivuxolimab in advanced cancers. Study background: An agonistic human IgG2 monoclonal antibody against OX40 (CD134) was given.

In the case of this clone: Its cognate antigen is unknown.

Whole-study results and caveats: The CD4+ and CD8+ T cells in the blood had expanded clonally by week 6 at 0.1 to 3.0 mg/kg. Low normalized T-cell clonal expansion was additionally recorded for some nonresponders. Low clonal expansion, among the lowest seen, marked partial responders at 0.1-3.0 mg/kg.

Assay: immunoSEQ multiplex PCR; the TCRdb copy retains only in-frame clones and omits some. The sample carries about 32,000 clones, roughly 84% recorded once. This receptor was taken from an adult with an advanced solid tumor such as melanoma, head and neck, liver or kidney cancer. The material was CD4+ or CD8+ T cells sorted from blood, obtained in a trial of the OX40 agonist ivuxolimab.

CDR3 loop: CASSPTGGLSYEQYF. The DNA of the CDR3 is TGTGCCAGCAGTCCGACAGGGGGCCTATCCTACGAGCAGTACTTC. V gene TRBV27 combines with J gene TRBJ2-7; TRBD1 matches 10 bases. Looked up from germline, CDR1 is MNHEY and CDR2 is SMNVEV (reference sequence). V lost 5 bases and J lost 1; bases outside the gene matches: 5. CDR3 size: 15 residues.